This T cell receptor beta chain comes out of a study of graft-versus-host responses after intestinal transplantation. Overall study: Isolated intestinal, liver-intestinal, or multivisceral transplants were what recipients had. Uniformly, recipients were administered anti-thymocyte globulin induction with subsequent tacrolimus and steroids for around three years.

General study points: The presence of high graft-versus-host to host-versus-graft clonal ratios in allografts characterized patients with graft-donor T cell macrochimerism. Recipient marrow held GvH clones, some first seen in ileum or blood.

TCRdb's copy holds only in-frame clones and misses some; the assay was immunoSEQ multiplex PCR. The table lists roughly 70,000 clones, over 85% of them singletons, with 6.5% to 8% in the top ten. About this clone: Antigen: not known.

Germline-derived CDR1 and CDR2 are MNHNS and SASEGT. V lost 8 bases and J lost 1, with 8 bases in between. The CDR3 runs to 13 residues. The chain has TRBV6-1 and TRBJ2-2, with D possibly matching TRBD2 (6 bases). Here the sequenced sample was bone marrow, taken approximately 700 days after intestinal transplantation. The sequence came from a human patient who received an intestinal transplant, so some T cells may come from the graft donor. CDR3 amino acids: CASGGMNTGELFF. The DNA for the CDR3 is TGTGCCAGCGGCGGGATGAACACCGGGGAGCTGTTTTTT.